The 8 T cell receptor beta chains in this list originate from one sample, sequenced in a study of blood T cell repertoires in COVID-19. Measured with immunoSEQ multiplex PCR; TCRdb has only the in-frame clones, and not every one. The table has roughly 26,000 clones, 80% to 90% seen once; the top ten hold 25%. Source material: peripheral blood. All receptors derive from a human donor with active COVID-19. The donor label of this sample is uncertain.

The V gene is TRBV6-2 or TRBV6-3, the J gene TRBJ1-4; the D is unclear. Germline CDR1 reads MNHEY; CDR2 reads SVGEGT. V lost 4 bases and J 0 bases, leaving 15 bases between the germline ends. The CDR3 runs 17 residues. The CDR3 loop is CASSFRRKKATNEKLFF. The CDR3 coding sequence is TGTGCCAGCAGTTTCCGCAGGAAAAAGGCAACTAATGAAAAACTGTTTTTT.

The V call is TRBV3-1 (or the pseudogene TRBV3-2), the J call TRBJ2-7, with 8 positions matching TRBD1. With 4 bases clipped from V and 2 bases from J, the junction kept 7 bases outside the gene matches. CDR3 length: 15 amino acids. In germline, CDR1 is LGHDT, CDR2 YNNKEL (reference sequence). The CDR3, as DNA: TGTGCCAGCAGCCGAGCGACAGGGGCCGCCTACGAGCAGTACTTC. It translates to CASSRATGAAYEQYF.

The rearrangement joins TRBV19 to TRBJ2-7; weak D call: TRBD2 (6 bases). Germline CDR1 is LNHDA and CDR2 is SQIVND (reference sequence). The CDR3 covers 12 residues. Trimming stripped 3 bases from V and 6 bases from J, with 9 bases between. CDR3 in amino acids: CASSIRGSEQYF. For the CDR3, the DNA is TGTGCCAGTAGTATTCGGGGGTCCGAGCAGTACTTC.

The chain has TRBV12-3 or TRBV12-4 and TRBJ2-1; no definite D call. V was trimmed by 2 bases and J by 10 bases, leaving 6 bases between them. This CDR3 region has 11 residues. CDR3: CASSLTGEQFF. The CDR3 nucleotides are TGTGCCAGCAGTTTAACCGGGGAGCAGTTCTTC.

CDR3 residues: CASSGRQRPYEQYF. DNA for the CDR3: TGCGCCAGCAGTGGGAGACAGCGCCCCTACGAGCAGTACTTC. This chain joins TRBV10-1 and TRBJ2-7, with a tentative D call TRBD1 (5 bases). This CDR3 spans 14 amino acids. CDR1 is WNHNN and CDR2 is SYGVQD in the germline V gene (reference sequence). Between the trimmed V and J ends, which lost 4 bases and 2 bases, there was a span of 12 bases.

This clone was seen only once. The V and J genes are TRBV14 and TRBJ2-7; TRBD2 matches 13 bases. Germline V gene data show CDR1 as SGHDN and CDR2 as FVKESK. The CDR3 spans 16 residues. J gave up 2 bases and V 4 bases, and 5 bases lay outside the gene matches. As DNA, the CDR3 is TGTGCCAGCAGCCCTATCGGGACTAGCGGGGCCTACGAGCAGTACTTC. Amino acids: CASSPIGTSGAYEQYF.

This clone was detected only a few times. The chain employs TRBV13 and TRBJ2-7, with TRBD2 as a possible D gene (7 bases). With 1 base removed from V and 7 bases from J, the gap between germline ends came to 17 bases. The CDR3 contains 15 residues. The germline CDR1 and CDR2 sequences are PRHDT and FYEKMQ (reference sequence). This CDR3 is CASSLARRGLREQYF. In DNA form, the CDR3 reads TGTGCCAGCAGCTTAGCTCGGCGGGGGCTCAGAGAGCAGTACTTC.

The chain combines TRBV19 with TRBJ2-1; 11 nucleotides match TRBD2. V dropped 7 bases and J dropped 7; count of bases not matched to a gene: 15. Germline values: CDR1 LNHDA, CDR2 SQIVND (reference sequence). The CDR3 runs 17 residues. CDR3 protein: CASNPQIDSGGANEQFF. In DNA, the CDR3 is TGTGCCAGTAACCCTCAAATTGATAGCGGGGGGGCTAATGAGCAGTTCTTC. Complete variable domain (other parts from reference TRBV19 and TRBJ2-1): DGGITQSPKYLFRKEGQNVTLSCEQNLNHDAMYWYRQDPGQGLRLIYYSQIVNDFQKGDIAEGYSVSREKKESFPLTVTSAQKNPTAFYLCASNPQIDSGGANEQFFGPGTRLTVL.